These T cell receptor beta chains were read from a single sample in a study of CD8 T cells in Susac syndrome. TCRdb re-called the immunoSEQ multiplex PCR reads with MiXCR, one entry per CDR3 protein. This table holds about 120,000 distinct CDR3 sequences, around 94% found once. The specimen sequenced was CD8+ T cells from PBMCs. These receptors originate from a human donor with Susac syndrome. The CDR3 runs from the conserved cysteine through the conserved F or W. D genes are given only for firm matches. Where a row states a size, it is once, few, many or the class of an expanded clone; other rows omit it.

V	D	J	size	DNA	CDR3
TRBV5-1	TRBD1	TRBJ2-5	NA	TGCGCCAGCAGCGATGAATCAGGGGGCCTGGGGGAGACCCAGTACTTC	CASSDESGGLGETQYF
TRBV7-6	NA	TRBJ2-2	NA	TGTGCCAGCAGCGTCTCCGGGGCCTACACCGGGGAGCTGTTTTTT	CASSVSGAYTGELFF
TRBV6-6	TRBD2	TRBJ2-7	NA	TGTGCCAGCAGTCTAATGGGACTAGCGGGGGCCGAGCAGTACTTC	CASSLMGLAGAEQYF
TRBV12-3/TRBV12-4	NA	TRBJ1-2	NA	TGTGCCAGCAGTTTGGGGACATCCTTTAGCTACACCTTC	CASSLGTSFSYTF
TRBV7-9	NA	TRBJ1-1	NA	TGTGCCAGCAGCTTGACGGGGATAAACACTGAAGCTTTCTTT	CASSLTGINTEAFF
TRBV24-1	NA	TRBJ2-5	once	TGTGCCACCAGTGATGCGGGAAACCAAGAGACCCAGTACTTC	CATSDAGNQETQYF
TRBV15	NA	TRBJ2-3	NA	TGTGCCACCAGCGAGGCCCGGACAAATACGCAGTATTTT	CATSEARTNTQYF
TRBV4-1	NA	TRBJ2-2	NA	TGCGCCAGCACACCCCAAACCGGGGCCACCGGGGAGCTGTTTTTT	CASTPQTGATGELFF
TRBV5-1	NA	TRBJ2-3	few	TGCGCCAGCAGCTTCGGACAGCCAGATACGCAGTATTTT	CASSFGQPDTQYF
TRBV9	NA	TRBJ1-2	NA	TGTGCCAGCAGCGCCACATCGAACTATGGCTACACCTTC	CASSATSNYGYTF
TRBV13	TRBD1	TRBJ1-2	NA	TGTGCCAGCAGCTTAGGAGGGACAGCCTCAGGCTACACCTTC	CASSLGGTASGYTF
TRBV20-1	NA	TRBJ2-5	NA	TGCAGTGCTAGAGGGGGGGCTAGCGTGCGAGAGACCCAGTACTTC	CSARGGASVRETQYF
TRBV3-1	TRBD2	TRBJ2-7	NA	TGTGCCAGCAGCCAAGATCGATTTGGCGTACTAGCGGGAACCTACGAGCAGTACTTC	CASSQDRFGVLAGTYEQYF
TRBV15	NA	TRBJ2-5	NA	TGTGCCACCAGCAGAGTAGGGGTCTTGAGAGGGACCCAGTACTTC	CATSRVGVLRGTQYF
TRBV4-1	TRBD2	TRBJ2-3	NA	TGCGCCAGCAGCCAGTTGACTAGCGGGGGGGCCGATACGCAGTATTTT	CASSQLTSGGADTQYF
TRBV29-1	NA	TRBJ1-2	NA	TGCAGCGTTGGTGGATCTTATGGCTACACCTTC	CSVGGSYGYTF
TRBV6-5	NA	TRBJ2-3	NA	TGTGCCAGCAGTTACTCAAGTCCTAGACCAGAGCAGTATTTT	CASSYSSPRPEQYF
TRBV14	NA	TRBJ1-1	NA	TGTGCCAGCAGCCAAGACCGGACAGATCCGAACACTGAAGCTTTCTTT	CASSQDRTDPNTEAFF
TRBV5-1	TRBD1	TRBJ1-2	NA	TGCGCCAGCAGCCAAGACCCGGGACAGGGGAATTATGGCTACACCTTC	CASSQDPGQGNYGYTF
TRBV5-1	NA	TRBJ2-1	NA	TGCGCCAGCAGCTTGGAGGGGACTTACTACAATGAGCAGTTCTTC	CASSLEGTYYNEQFF
TRBV12-3/TRBV12-4	NA	TRBJ2-5	NA	TGTGCCAGCAGTTTGGACTCGGAGACCCAGTACTTC	CASSLDSETQYF
TRBV29-1	TRBD1	TRBJ1-1	NA	TGCAGCGTGACAGGGGCGAACACTGAAGCTTTCTTT	CSVTGANTEAFF
TRBV30	NA	TRBJ2-1	once	TGTGCCTGGGACCCACAGGGAGGTCATTACAATGAGCAGTTCTTC	CAWDPQGGHYNEQFF
TRBV29-1	TRBD2	TRBJ2-3	NA	TGCAGCGTTTGGGGACTAGATAGCACAGATACGCAGTATTTT	CSVWGLDSTDTQYF
TRBV6-2/TRBV6-3	TRBD1	TRBJ2-5	NA	TGTGCCAGCAGTTCCGACAGGGGGCTGAAGACCCAGTACTTC	CASSSDRGLKTQYF
TRBV13	TRBD2	TRBJ2-1	NA	TGTGCCAGCAGCCTTAGCGGGGGGGCCGATGAGCAGTTCTTC	CASSLSGGADEQFF
TRBV3-1	TRBD2	TRBJ2-7	NA	TGTGCCAGCAGCACGGGCAGGGGGACTAGCGGGGCCTACGAGCAGTACTTC	CASSTGRGTSGAYEQYF
TRBV25-1	NA	TRBJ1-1	NA	TGTGCCTCCGAGGGGACGGAGGGTGAAGCTTTCTTT	CASEGTEGEAFF
TRBV3-1	NA	TRBJ2-2	NA	TGTGCCAGCAGCCAACTGTCGAACACCGGGGAGCTGTTTTTT	CASSQLSNTGELFF
TRBV7-6	NA	TRBJ2-1	NA	TGTGCCAGCAGCCCCGGGCTCGAGGAGTACAATGAGCAGTTCTTC	CASSPGLEEYNEQFF
TRBV5-4	NA	TRBJ1-1	NA	TGTGCCAGCAGCTCCGGACAGAAATATATGAACACTGAAGCTTTCTTT	CASSSGQKYMNTEAFF
TRBV15	TRBD1	TRBJ1-2	NA	TGTGCCACCAGCCCCTGGACAGGGGGCGGGTATGGCTACACCTTC	CATSPWTGGGYGYTF
TRBV9	NA	TRBJ2-7	NA	TGTGCCAGCAGCCTCTCCCTAGACTTTGGCGACGAGCAGTACTTC	CASSLSLDFGDEQYF
TRBV3-1	NA	TRBJ2-5	NA	TGTGCCAGCAGCCCCAGGGGAACGGGCCACCAAGAGACCCAGTACTTC	CASSPRGTGHQETQYF
TRBV7-6	NA	TRBJ2-2	NA	TGTGCCAGCAGCTCAAGGACAGCGAACACCGGGGAGCTGTTTTTT	CASSSRTANTGELFF
TRBV12-5	NA	TRBJ2-1	NA	TGTGCTAGTGGTTTGTTTCCTGGAGCGAACTCCTACAATGAGCAGTTCTTC	CASGLFPGANSYNEQFF
TRBV6-2/TRBV6-3	TRBD2	TRBJ2-3	once	TGTGCCAGCAGTTTTGGACTAGCCACAGATACGCAGTATTTT	CASSFGLATDTQYF